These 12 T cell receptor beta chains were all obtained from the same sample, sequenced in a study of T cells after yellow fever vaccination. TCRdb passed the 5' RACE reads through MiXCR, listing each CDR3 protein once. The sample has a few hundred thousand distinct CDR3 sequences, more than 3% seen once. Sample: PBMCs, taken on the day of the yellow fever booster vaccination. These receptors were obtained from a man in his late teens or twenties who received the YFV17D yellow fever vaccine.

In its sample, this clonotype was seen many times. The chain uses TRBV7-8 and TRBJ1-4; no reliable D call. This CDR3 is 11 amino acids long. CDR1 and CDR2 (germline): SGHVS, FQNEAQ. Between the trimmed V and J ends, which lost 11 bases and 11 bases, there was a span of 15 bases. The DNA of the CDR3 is TGTGCCGTCCAGCGGCGGGAGAAACTGTTTTTT. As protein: CAVQRREKLFF.

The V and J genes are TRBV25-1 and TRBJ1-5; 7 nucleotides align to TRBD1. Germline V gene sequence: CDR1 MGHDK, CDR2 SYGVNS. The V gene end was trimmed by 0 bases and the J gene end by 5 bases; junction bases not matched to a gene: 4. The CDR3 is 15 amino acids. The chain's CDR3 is CASSEYGTADQPQHF. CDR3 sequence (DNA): TGTGCCAGCAGTGAATACGGGACAGCTGATCAGCCCCAGCATTTT.

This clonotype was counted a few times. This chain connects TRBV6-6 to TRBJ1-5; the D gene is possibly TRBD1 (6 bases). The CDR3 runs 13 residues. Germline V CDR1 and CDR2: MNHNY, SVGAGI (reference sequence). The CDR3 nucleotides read TGTGCGGAGGGGGGCACGAGCAATCAGCCCCAGCATTTT. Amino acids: CAEGGTSNQPQHF.

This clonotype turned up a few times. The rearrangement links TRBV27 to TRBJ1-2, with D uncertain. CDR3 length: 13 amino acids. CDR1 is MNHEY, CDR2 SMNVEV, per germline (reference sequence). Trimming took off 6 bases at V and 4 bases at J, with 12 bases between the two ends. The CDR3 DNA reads TGTGCCAGCAGGCTGGGAGGTGGCTATGGCTACACCTTC. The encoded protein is CASRLGGGYGYTF.

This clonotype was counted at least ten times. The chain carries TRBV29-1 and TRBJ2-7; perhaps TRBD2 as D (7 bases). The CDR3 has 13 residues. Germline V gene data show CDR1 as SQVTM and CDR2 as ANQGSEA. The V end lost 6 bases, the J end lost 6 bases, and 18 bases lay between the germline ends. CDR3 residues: CSVSRAGASEQYF. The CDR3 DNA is TGCAGCGTGTCCCGGGCGGGGGCGAGCGAGCAGTACTTC.

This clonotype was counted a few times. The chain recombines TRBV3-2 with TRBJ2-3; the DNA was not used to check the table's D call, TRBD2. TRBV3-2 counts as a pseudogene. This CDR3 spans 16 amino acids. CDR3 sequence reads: CASSWGLAGEEDTQYF. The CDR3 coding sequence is TGTGCCAGCAGTTGGGGACTAGCGGGAGAGGAAGATACGCAGTATTTT.

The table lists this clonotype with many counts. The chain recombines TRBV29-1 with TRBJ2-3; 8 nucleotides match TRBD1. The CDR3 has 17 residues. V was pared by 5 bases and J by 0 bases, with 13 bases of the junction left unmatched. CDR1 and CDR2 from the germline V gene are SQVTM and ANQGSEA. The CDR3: CSVCLLDRELSTDTQYF. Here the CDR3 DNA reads TGCAGCGTTTGCTTGCTGGACAGGGAGCTCAGCACAGATACGCAGTATTTT.

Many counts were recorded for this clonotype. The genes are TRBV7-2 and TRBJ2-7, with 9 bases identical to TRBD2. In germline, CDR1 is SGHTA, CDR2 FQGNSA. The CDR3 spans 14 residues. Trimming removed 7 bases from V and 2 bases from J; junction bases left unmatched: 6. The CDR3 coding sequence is TGTGCCAGCACCTCAGCGGGGGGTACCTACGAGCAGTACTTC. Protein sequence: CASTSAGGTYEQYF.

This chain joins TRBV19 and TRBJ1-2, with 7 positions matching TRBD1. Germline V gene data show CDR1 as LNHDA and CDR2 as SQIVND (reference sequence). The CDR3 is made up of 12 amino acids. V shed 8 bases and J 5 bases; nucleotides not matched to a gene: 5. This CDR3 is CASQGQSYGYTF. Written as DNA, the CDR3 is TGTGCCAGTCAGGGACAGTCGTATGGCTACACCTTC.

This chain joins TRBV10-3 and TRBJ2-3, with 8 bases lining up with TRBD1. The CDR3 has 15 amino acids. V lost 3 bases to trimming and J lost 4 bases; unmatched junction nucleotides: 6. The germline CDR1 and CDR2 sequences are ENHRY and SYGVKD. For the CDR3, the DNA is TGTGCCATCAGTGACTGGACAGGGCGTCCAGATACGCAGTATTTT. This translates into CAISDWTGRPDTQYF.

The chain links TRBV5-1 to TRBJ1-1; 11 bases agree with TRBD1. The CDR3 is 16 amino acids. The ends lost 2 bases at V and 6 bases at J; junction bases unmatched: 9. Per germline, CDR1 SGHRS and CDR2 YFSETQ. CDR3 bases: TGCGCCAGCAGCTTTTTGGGACCGGGACAGGGGGCTGAAGCTTTCTTT. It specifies CASSFLGPGQGAEAFF. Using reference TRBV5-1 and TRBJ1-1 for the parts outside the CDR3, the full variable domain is KAGVTQTPRYLIKTRGQQVTLSCSPISGHRSVSWYQQTPGQGLQFLFEYFSETQRNKGNFPGRFSGRQFSNSRSEMNVSTLELGDSALYLCASSFLGPGQGAEAFFGQGTRLTVV.

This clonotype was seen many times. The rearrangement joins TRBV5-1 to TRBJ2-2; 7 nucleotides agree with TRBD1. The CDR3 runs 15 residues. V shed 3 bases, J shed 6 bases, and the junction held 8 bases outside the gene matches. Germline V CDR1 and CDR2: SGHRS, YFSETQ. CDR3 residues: CASSSTGFHAGELFF. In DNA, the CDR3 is TGCGCCAGCAGCTCGACAGGGTTCCATGCCGGGGAGCTGTTTTTT.